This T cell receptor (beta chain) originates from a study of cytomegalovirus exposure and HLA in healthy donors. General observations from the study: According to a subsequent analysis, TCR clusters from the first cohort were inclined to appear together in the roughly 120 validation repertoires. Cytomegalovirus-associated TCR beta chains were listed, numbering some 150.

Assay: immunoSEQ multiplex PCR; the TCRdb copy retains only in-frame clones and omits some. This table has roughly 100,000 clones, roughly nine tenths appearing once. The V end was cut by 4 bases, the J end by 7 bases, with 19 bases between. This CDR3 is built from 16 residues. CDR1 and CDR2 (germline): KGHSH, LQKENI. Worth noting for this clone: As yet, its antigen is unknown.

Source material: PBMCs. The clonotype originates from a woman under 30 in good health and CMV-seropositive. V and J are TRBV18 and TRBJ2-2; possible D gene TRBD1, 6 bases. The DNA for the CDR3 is TGTGCCAGCTCACTCCGGGACAAGGCCGAGGGCGGGGAGCTGTTTTTT. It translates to CASSLRDKAEGGELFF.